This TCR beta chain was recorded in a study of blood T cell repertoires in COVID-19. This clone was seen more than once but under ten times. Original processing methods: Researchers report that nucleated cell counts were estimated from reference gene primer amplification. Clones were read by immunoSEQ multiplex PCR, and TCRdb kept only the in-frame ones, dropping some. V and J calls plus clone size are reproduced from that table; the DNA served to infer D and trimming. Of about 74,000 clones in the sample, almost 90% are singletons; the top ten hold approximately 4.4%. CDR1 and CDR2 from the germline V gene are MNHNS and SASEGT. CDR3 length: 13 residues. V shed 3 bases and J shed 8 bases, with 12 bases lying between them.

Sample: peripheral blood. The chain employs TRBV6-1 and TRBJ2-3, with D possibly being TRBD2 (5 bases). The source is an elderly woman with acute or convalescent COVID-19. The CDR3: CASSDTIRGTQYF. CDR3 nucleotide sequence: TGTGCCAGCAGTGACACCATCCGGGGTACGCAGTATTTT.